This TCR beta chain emerged from a study of blood T cells in healthy people across ages (dated by TCRdb to about 2015). Concerning the study at large: In model experiments, template switching captured about one uniquely barcoded TCR beta cDNA molecule for every two T cells. Using deep sequencing normalized with unique cDNA molecular identifiers, the study measured how TCR beta repertoire diversity changes with age. The donors were divided into four age groups: young (average around 15 years), middle-aged (approximately 41), aged (about 60) and long-lived (around 80). To avoid experimental bias, donors of different ages were spread randomly across the sequencing lanes. The study analyzed two additional independent replicas of 1 million unique cDNA reads from the same blood draw for two donors, one aged 18 to 30 and one aged 80 or older.

Study-level results and caveats: Since profiling was done on bulk unsorted PBMCs, naive and antigen-experienced compartments could not be conclusively compared. There was a strong correlation between observed TCR beta diversity and the percentage of naive T cells measured by flow cytometry. As age increased, observed TCR beta diversity per million T cells dropped in a roughly linear way, and a significant reduction was already evident by age about 40. Because donor CMV infection status was unknown, age-related changes in expanded clonotypes were potentially confounded. The long-lived group showed more naive CD4+ T cells, fewer expanded clones and increased TCR diversity than the aged group, suggesting age selection. Estimates of total diversity based on one million sequenced T cells were considered lower bounds and underestimates.

Reading from cysteine to phenylalanine, the CDR3 counts 15 amino acids. Just CDR3 DNA is preserved here, 45 bases in frame from base 1. From the germline V gene (reference sequence), CDR1 is MNHEY and CDR2 is SMNVEV. Relative to germline, V is 4 bases shorter and J is 3 bases shorter, with 13 bases between their ends. Donors were a few dozen systemically healthy Caucasian individuals from Russia aged roughly 6 to 90 years. Each donor gave approximately 9.3 milliliters of peripheral blood, collected into EDTA-treated Vacutainer tubes. Ficoll-Paque density-gradient centrifugation was used to isolate PBMCs, with at least 6.5 million per sample. Total RNA was extracted from PBMCs with Trizol reagent, with at least 5 micrograms obtained per sample. Naive CD45RAhigh/CD27high T cell percentages were measured by flow cytometry on a PBMC aliquot from every donor. Libraries came from 5' RACE. The sequencing machine was an Illumina HiSeq 2500. A second PCR of about 6 to 12 cycles was run with a J-beta primer mix and a sample-barcoded 5' primer. A unique molecular identifier was introduced onto each TCR beta cDNA molecule by a template-switch 5' adaptor carrying 12 random nucleotides. Each sample yielded at least 3 million CDR3-containing paired-end reads. First-strand cDNA synthesis was performed from all RNA using the Mint cDNA synthesis kit, with priming by a TRBC-specific oligonucleotide. Following uracil-DNA glycosylase treatment, all cDNA underwent a first 18-cycle PCR with the universal primers M1SS and BC2_uni_R. In the paper's pipeline: Each sample was normalized by randomly selecting 1 million high-quality reads, each carrying a distinct molecular identifier. Reads sharing molecular identifiers were discarded rather than binned into consensus sequences. MiTCR, run with a Q25 quality threshold and the strictest error-elimination algorithm, handled CDR3 identification, clonotype clustering and error correction. Lower-bound total TCR beta diversity was estimated with a nonparametric unseen species model using Euler transformation. In TCRdb, the public reads were trimmed at Q25 with fastp and aligned with MiXCR, with productive beta chains retained. Identical CDR3 protein sequences are pooled into one entry, listed with their most common genes and DNA. TCRdb's processing, not the authors', yielded these V and J calls. The sample contains roughly 800,000 distinct CDR3 sequences, roughly 64% of them found a single time. The ten largest account for around 20% of the sample.

This clonotype has a single count. Its antigen is still unknown. No quality values exist for individual bases; no much larger clone is one base distant. The sequenced material came from blood. The sequence is built from TRBV27 and TRBJ2-1; no D gene is confidently identified. This TCR was recovered from a man aged 25 to 40 in good health. The nucleotide sequence reads TGTGCCAGCAGTTCCCCTGGCTTGATCTACAATGAGCAGTTCTTC. Its protein is CASSSPGLIYNEQFF.